This T cell receptor (beta chain) derives from a study of human T cells and chemical hapten exposure (TCRdb year 2021). Looking at the study overall: For sensitization, 2% DPC in acetone was applied to a roughly 2 cm by roughly 2 cm area of upper inner arm skin. Patch tests used Finn chambers with 0.01% DPC on the upper back, scored after 6 days by International Contact Dermatitis Research Group standards. For TCR sequencing, blood came from 25 to 35 alopecia patients at anywhere from one to four time points (pre-sensitization, 2, 6 and 24 weeks). This study followed changes in the peripheral blood TCR repertoire in vivo during primary and secondary sensitization of alopecia patients to the hapten diphenylcyclopropenone (DPC). Libraries were combined into a pool for sequencing, and differences in TCR yield between samples came mainly from small differences in library volumes within the pool. Blood was sampled from patients pre-sensitization (week 0) and at 2, 6 and about 24 weeks after DPC sensitization. Most of the patients in the cohort were female, and the cohort covered alopecia areata with under or over 50% scalp involvement, alopecia totalis and alopecia universalis. Patients additionally received weekly therapeutic DPC doses to the scalp throughout the roughly 25-week study period. Paper-wide results and their limitations: Alopecia, a presumed autoimmune disease, was present in all patients, so the immune response of the patients might differ from that of healthy individuals. After repeated subsampling, changes were observed in the strength of the expansion versus patch-test correlation and in the threshold at which the correlation became significant. Patch test score was positively correlated with the number of PT1 expanded TCRs, with significance at thresholds 8, 16 and 32 but not at 4. The number of TCRs above 1 in 1000 frequency did not change with DPC sensitization; there was no evidence of global repertoire structure alterations. Expanded TCRs formed significantly more large CDR3 similarity clusters than pre-sensitization or healthy control sets, consistent with antigen-driven responses.

As encoded in the germline V gene, CDR1 is SQVTM while CDR2 is ANQGSEA. The CDR3 holds 11 amino acids from the cysteine to the phenylalanine. Of the read, only the CDR3 DNA is kept; its 33 bases are in frame from base 1. Library preparation was by RACE. Sequencing instrument: NextSeq 500. During library preparation, unique molecular identifiers were attached to individual cDNA molecules so that TCRs could be counted in a quantitative, reproducible way. Each blood RNA sample was used to sequence both TCR alpha and TCR beta chains. Concerning the study's data processing: The median number of TCRs per sample was approximately 93,000, ranging from about 20,000 to 750,000. V, J and CDR3 annotation of the TCR reads was carried out using the Decombinator software suite. Every sample was subsampled to the same number of TCRs (28,000) for the PS versus PT1 abundance plots. Expanded TCRs were defined as absent before sensitization and observed at least eight times at the 2-week time point. Starting from the raw public reads, TCRdb applied fastp trimming at Q25, assembled clones with MiXCR and retained in-frame beta chains. A single entry per CDR3 protein holds the most common genes and DNA from its merged rows. Clone size and V and J calls follow TCRdb, not the original study. The sample table records approximately 120,000 distinct CDR3 sequences; approximately 8.8% of these occur just once. The top ten hold around 3.1% of the sample.

In this sample, this clonotype turned up many times. The antigen it recognizes is unknown. The junction differs from germline at one of its ends, possibly a read error. The meaning of the sample's time point label: patch test 2, 6 weeks after DPC sensitization. According to the study, the label for this sample's treatment or condition signals: therapeutic diphenylcyclopropenone sensitization with weekly scalp DPC. At every patch-test visit, the blood draw took place before the patch test was put on. Eligible patients were aged 18 to 70, diagnosed with alopecia, deemed suitable for DPC therapy, and excluded if pregnant. Total RNA was isolated from unfractionated whole blood collected in Tempus Blood RNA tubes.

The material was whole blood, obtained in connection with sensitization to the hapten diphenylcyclopropenone (DPC). This sequence uses TRBV29-1 and TRBJ1-2, and TRBD1 may be the D gene, going by 6 matching bases. This TCR was recovered from a woman in her thirties or forties with alopecia areata. Some clones in this sample may be carry-over from other donors' samples. The CDR3 region reads CSLDRTYGYTF. The nucleotide sequence reads TGCAGCCTTGACAGGACCTATGGCTACACCTTC.